A single T cell receptor beta chain is shown here with its context. What this receptor recognizes is not known. Qualities for individual bases were not recorded, and no much larger clone is one base off. The CDR3, from cysteine to phenylalanine, totals 12 residues. The sequence is cut down to CDR3 DNA, 36 bases in frame from base 1. Per the germline V gene, MDHEN is the CDR1 and SYDVKM is the CDR2. Trimming removed 2 bases from V and 12 bases from J, leaving 14 bases between the germline ends. The immunoSEQ Assay, a bias-controlled multiplex PCR, was used to amplify TCRbeta CDR3 regions from genomic DNA. The authors' analysis ran thus. Within the assay, amplification of reference gene primers was used to estimate how many nucleated cells each sample contained. Sequence reads were collapsed and filtered to measure the absolute abundance of every unique TCRbeta CDR3 rearrangement. For each sample, productive Simpson clonality was calculated as the square root of Simpson's diversity index across productive rearrangements. TCRdb obtained this table from immuneACCESS and retained in-frame rearrangements with V and J assigned. These tables miss some clones; where compared with another copy, unresolved V genes account for less than half of the shortfall, and the remainder is unexplained. Clone size and the V and J calls come from that table; the DNA yielded D and trimming. The sample contains about 76,000 clones, approximately 90% of them found a single time. Clones ranked in the top ten supply just over 8% of the sample.

The sample originates from a study of blood T cell repertoires in COVID-19 (dated by TCRdb to 2020 to 2022). Study-level background: Samples covering the acute and convalescent phases of COVID-19 were provided by collaborators in the United States, Italy and Spain. Nearly every sample came with metadata listing a de-identified subject ID, COVID-19 status, age in years and sex. The prospective study material was composed of cDNA or gDNA derived from T cells, B-cell-depleted T cells, or PBMCs. The dataset comprised deeply sampled blood TCRbeta repertoires from subjects exposed to, actively infected with, or recovered from COVID-19. Samples were obtained from the ongoing ImmuneRACE study (first 160 participants) and from about 1,300 subjects provided by 6 global collaborators. Where HLA class I and class II types were available, the types were taken from metadata supplied by the sample provider, not from assay-based typing. The repertoires were released in a freely available public database meant as a resource for research on the immune response to SARS-CoV-2.

Study-level results and caveats: How much clinical and demographic metadata was included differed by source and by participant, and the metadata was provided uncurated.

Each collaborating institution followed its own protocols to collect whole blood in K2EDTA tubes. For TCRbeta analysis, collaborators shipped samples as frozen whole blood, isolated PBMCs, or DNA extracted from either of those sample types. In this chain, TRBV28 is recombined with TRBJ2-7; the D gene cannot be named for sure. Sequenced input: peripheral blood. The receptor's source is a young man with acute or convalescent COVID-19. The nucleotide sequence is given as TGTGCCAGCAGTTTACCAGGCATGGTGTGGTACTTC. The encoded protein is CASSLPGMVWYF.